The 10 T cell receptor beta chains presented below share a single source sample, sequenced in a study of T cells after somatic rescue of genetic block. The data were produced by immunoSEQ multiplex PCR, yet TCRdb's version contains in-frame clones alone and is incomplete. The table shows some 74,000 clones, with approximately 91% occurring only once. Sequencing was done on a sample of peripheral blood mononuclear cells (PBMCs). These receptor sequences come from a man aged 25-40 years.

The chain has TRBV18 and TRBJ2-3; 9 bases line up with TRBD1. J gave up 1 base and V 3 bases, and 2 bases lay outside the gene matches. This CDR3 spans 15 amino acids. The V gene's germline CDR1 is KGHSH and CDR2 LQKENI. CDR3 loop: CASSPDRGGTDTQYF. DNA for the CDR3: TGTGCCAGCTCACCGGACAGGGGTGGCACAGATACGCAGTATTTT. The whole variable domain, filled in from reference TRBV18 and TRBJ2-3, reads NAGVMQNPRHLVRRRGQEARLRCSPMKGHSHVYWYRQLPEEGLKFMVYLQKENIIDESGMPKERFSAEFPKEGPSILRIQQVVRGDSAAYFCASSPDRGGTDTQYFGPGTRLTVL.

In this sample, this clone turned up a few times. This rearrangement joins TRBV2 to TRBJ2-1; no reliable D call. The V end lost 4 bases, the J end lost 8 bases, and 15 bases lay between the germline ends. CDR1 is SNHLY and CDR2 is FYNNEI in the germline V gene. The CDR3 contains 14 residues. As DNA, the CDR3 is TGTGCCAGCAGTGGACGTATGCTTGGGGATGAGCAGTTCTTC. This gives the protein CASSGRMLGDEQFF.

This clone was detected only once. The chain couples TRBV4-1 to TRBJ1-1; 8 nucleotides align to TRBD1. This CDR3 comprises 15 residues. Germline lookup yields CDR1 MGHRA and CDR2 YSYEKL. The trim removed 4 bases at V and 6 bases at J, leaving 10 bases unmatched. The CDR3 here is CASSPGQGATAEAFF. DNA of the CDR3: TGCGCCAGCAGCCCGGGGCAGGGGGCGACCGCTGAAGCTTTCTTT.

This sequence joins TRBV7-6 and TRBJ2-3; D is perhaps TRBD1 (5 bases). CDR1 is SGHVS, CDR2 FNYEAQ, per germline. This CDR3 has 13 amino acids. V lost 5 bases and J 3 bases, leaving 9 bases between the germline ends. The CDR3 nucleotides read TGTGCCAGCAGCCTGTACAGGACAGATACGCAGTATTTT. Amino acid sequence: CASSLYRTDTQYF.

This clone was recorded once. This sequence joins TRBV9 and TRBJ1-3; D gene uncertain. This CDR3 has 15 residues. The germline gives CDR1 SGDLS, CDR2 YYNGEE. Trimming cost V 0 bases and J 1 base, with 8 bases left between them. CDR3 nucleotides: TGTGCCAGCAGCGTAGATGGGGTTTCTGGAAACACCATATATTTT. It codes for CASSVDGVSGNTIYF.

This chain links TRBV10-3 with TRBJ2-7; D perhaps matches TRBD2 (6 bases). The CDR3 extends over 14 amino acids. V was cut by 6 bases and J by 3 bases, with 15 bases left in between. In germline, CDR1 is ENHRY, CDR2 SYGVKD. The CDR3, as DNA: TGTGCCATCAGCCCGGGGGTTAAGGACTACGAGCAGTACTTC. It specifies CAISPGVKDYEQYF.

The chain links TRBV7-6 to TRBJ1-1; no firm D call. The germline V gene has CDR1 SGHVS and CDR2 FNYEAQ. V was cut by 1 base and J by 5 bases, with 8 bases left in between. The CDR3 has 13 amino acids. The DNA for the CDR3 is TGTGCCAGCAGCTTAGAGGTCGGAACTGAAGCTTTCTTT. As protein: CASSLEVGTEAFF.

The CDR3 sequence is CASSLSGGAYEQYF. CDR3 DNA sequence: TGTGCCAGCAGCTTGAGCGGGGGGGCCTACGAGCAGTACTTC. V and J are TRBV7-6 and TRBJ2-7, with 10 bases matching TRBD2. V lost 3 bases to trimming and J lost 2 bases; unmatched junction nucleotides: 1. Germline loops: CDR1 SGHVS, CDR2 FNYEAQ. The length of the CDR3 is 14 residues.

V and J are TRBV9 and TRBJ2-2, with D perhaps assigned TRBD1 or TRBD2 (5 bases each). With 4 bases removed from V and 1 base from J, the gap between germline ends came to 17 bases. This CDR3 spans 17 amino acids. Germline V gene sequence: CDR1 SGDLS, CDR2 YYNGEE. The DNA for the CDR3 is TGTGCCAGCAGCCCGACCCCCGGGACCCAGAACACCGGGGAGCTGTTTTTT. This encodes CASSPTPGTQNTGELFF. Based on the CDR3 plus reference TRBV9 and TRBJ2-2, the full variable domain is DSGVTQTPKHLITATGQRVTLRCSPRSGDLSVYWYQQSLDQGLQFLIQYYNGEERAKGNILERFSAQQFPDLHSELNLSSLELGDSALYFCASSPTPGTQNTGELFFGEGSRLTVL.

The chain recombines TRBV9 with TRBJ1-4; possibly TRBD1 for D (6 bases). The CDR3 has 17 amino acids. Germline V gene data show CDR1 as SGDLS and CDR2 as YYNGEE. V lost 3 bases and J lost 4, with 19 bases in between. CDR3 region: CASSAGAGTQINEKLFF. For the CDR3, the DNA is TGTGCCAGCAGCGCAGGAGCCGGGACACAGATTAATGAAAAACTGTTTTTT.